This T cell receptor (beta chain) was retrieved from a study of T cells in Graves' hyperthyroidism and ophthalmopathy. The study, taken as a whole, reports: The model foresaw ophthalmopathy a median roughly 6.3 months prior to onset.

Germline CDR1 WSHSY, CDR2 SAAADI. Trimming cost V 6 bases and J 2 bases, with 17 bases left between them. This CDR3 comprises 16 residues. This clonotype was counted ten times or more. Its target is not known. TCR beta CDR3 regions were amplified from RNA transcripts. The HTBI primer set drove a first-round RT-PCR of the TCR CDR3. TCRdb re-analysed the multiplex PCR reads in MiXCR, keeping a single row per CDR3 protein. This repertoire shows more than 300,000 distinct CDR3 sequences, about a sixth found once; its top ten account for 30% to 40%. The sequencing sample was made of blood. The receptor was derived from a woman in her twenties or thirties with Graves' hyperthyroidism that later progressed to Graves' ophthalmopathy. V and J are TRBV10-2 and TRBJ1-3; D is undetermined. Here the CDR3 reads CASSRIIGHPGNTIYF. CDR3 nucleotides: TGCGCCAGCAGCAGGATCATCGGGCATCCTGGAAACACCATATATTTT.